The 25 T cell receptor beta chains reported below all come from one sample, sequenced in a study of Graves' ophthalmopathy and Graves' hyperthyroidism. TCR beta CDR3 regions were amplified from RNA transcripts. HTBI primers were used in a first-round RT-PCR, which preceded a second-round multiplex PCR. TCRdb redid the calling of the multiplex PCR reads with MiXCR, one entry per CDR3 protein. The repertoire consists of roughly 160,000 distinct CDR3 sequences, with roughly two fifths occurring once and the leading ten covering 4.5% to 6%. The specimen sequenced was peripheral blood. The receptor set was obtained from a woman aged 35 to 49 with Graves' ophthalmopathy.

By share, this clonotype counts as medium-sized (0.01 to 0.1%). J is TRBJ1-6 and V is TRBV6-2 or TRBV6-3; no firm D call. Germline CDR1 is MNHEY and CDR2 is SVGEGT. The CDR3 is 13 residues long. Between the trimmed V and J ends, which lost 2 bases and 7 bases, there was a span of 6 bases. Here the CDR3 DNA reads TGTGCCAGCAGTTACGAAGCGAATTCACCCCTCCACTTT. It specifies CASSYEANSPLHF.

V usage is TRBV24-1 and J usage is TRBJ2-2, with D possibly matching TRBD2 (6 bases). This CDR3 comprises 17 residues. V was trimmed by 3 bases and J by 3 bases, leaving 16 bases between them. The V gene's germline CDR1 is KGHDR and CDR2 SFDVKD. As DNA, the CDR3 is TGTGCCACCAGTGATCCGAGGCTAGCGAGCTACACCGGGGAGCTGTTTTTT. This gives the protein CATSDPRLASYTGELFF.

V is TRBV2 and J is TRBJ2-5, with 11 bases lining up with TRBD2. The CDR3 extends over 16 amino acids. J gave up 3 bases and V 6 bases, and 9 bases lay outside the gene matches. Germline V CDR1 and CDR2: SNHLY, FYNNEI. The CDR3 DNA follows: TGTGCCAGCAGGCAGACTAGCGGGGTATCCGAAGAGACCCAGTACTTC. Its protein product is CASRQTSGVSEETQYF.

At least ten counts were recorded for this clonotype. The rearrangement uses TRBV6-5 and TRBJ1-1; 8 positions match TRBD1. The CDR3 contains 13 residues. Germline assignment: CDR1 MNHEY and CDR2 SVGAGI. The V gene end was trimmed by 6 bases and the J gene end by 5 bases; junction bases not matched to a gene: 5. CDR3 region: CASRRQGATEAFF. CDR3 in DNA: TGTGCCAGCAGACGCCAGGGGGCAACTGAAGCTTTCTTT.

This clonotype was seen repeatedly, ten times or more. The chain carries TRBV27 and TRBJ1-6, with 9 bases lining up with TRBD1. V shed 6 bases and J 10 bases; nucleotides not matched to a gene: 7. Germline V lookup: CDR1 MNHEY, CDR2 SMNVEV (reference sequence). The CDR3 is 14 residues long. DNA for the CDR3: TGTGCCAGCAGCGAGGGGACAGGGAGATCACCCCTCCACTTT. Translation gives CASSEGTGRSPLHF.

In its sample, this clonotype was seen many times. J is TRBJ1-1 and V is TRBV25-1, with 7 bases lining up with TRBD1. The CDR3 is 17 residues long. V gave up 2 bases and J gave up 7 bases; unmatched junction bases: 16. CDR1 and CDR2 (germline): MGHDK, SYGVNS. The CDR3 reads CASSEKVLQGISDEAFF. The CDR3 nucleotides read TGTGCCAGCAGTGAAAAGGTCCTACAGGGGATTTCTGATGAAGCTTTCTTT.

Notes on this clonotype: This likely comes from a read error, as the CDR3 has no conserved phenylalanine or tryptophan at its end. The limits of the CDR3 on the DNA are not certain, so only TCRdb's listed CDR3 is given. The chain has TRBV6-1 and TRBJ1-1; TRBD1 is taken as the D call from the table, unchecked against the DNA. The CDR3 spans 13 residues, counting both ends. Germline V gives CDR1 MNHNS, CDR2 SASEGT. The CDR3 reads CASRPAGTAVTVV.

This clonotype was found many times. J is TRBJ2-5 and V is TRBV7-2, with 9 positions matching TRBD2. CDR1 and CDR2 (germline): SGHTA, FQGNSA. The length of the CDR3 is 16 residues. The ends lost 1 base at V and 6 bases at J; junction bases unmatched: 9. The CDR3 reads CASSLVASGALKTQYF. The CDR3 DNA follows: TGTGCCAGCAGCTTAGTAGCTAGCGGGGCTCTAAAGACCCAGTACTTC.

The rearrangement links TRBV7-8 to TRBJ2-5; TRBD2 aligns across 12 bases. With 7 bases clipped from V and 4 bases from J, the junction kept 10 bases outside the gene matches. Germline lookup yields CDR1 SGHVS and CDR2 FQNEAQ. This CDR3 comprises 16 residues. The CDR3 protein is CASTSIRTSGVETQYF. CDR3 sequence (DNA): TGTGCCAGCACCTCAATTCGGACTAGCGGGGTAGAGACCCAGTACTTC.

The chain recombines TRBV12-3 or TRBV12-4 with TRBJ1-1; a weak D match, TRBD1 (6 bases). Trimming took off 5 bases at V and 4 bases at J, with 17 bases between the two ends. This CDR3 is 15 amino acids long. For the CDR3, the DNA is TGTGCCAGCAGTCCCCCCAGGGGCGACGTCACTGAAGCTTTCTTT. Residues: CASSPPRGDVTEAFF.

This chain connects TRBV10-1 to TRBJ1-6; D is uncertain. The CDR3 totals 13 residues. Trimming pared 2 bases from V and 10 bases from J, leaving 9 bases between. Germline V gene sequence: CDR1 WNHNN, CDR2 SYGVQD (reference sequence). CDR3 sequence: CASSEGGVSPLHF. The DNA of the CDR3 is TGCGCCAGCAGTGAGGGCGGGGTCTCACCCCTCCACTTT.

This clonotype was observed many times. In DNA form, the CDR3 reads TGTGCCAGCAGTCCAACAACAAGTCCCTCTGAAGCTTTCTTT. It specifies CASSPTTSPSEAFF. This rearrangement joins TRBV6-5 to TRBJ1-1; D is unresolved. The CDR3 runs 14 residues. From germline, CDR1 is MNHEY and CDR2 SVGAGI. The V end was cut by 5 bases, the J end by 6 bases, with 16 bases between.

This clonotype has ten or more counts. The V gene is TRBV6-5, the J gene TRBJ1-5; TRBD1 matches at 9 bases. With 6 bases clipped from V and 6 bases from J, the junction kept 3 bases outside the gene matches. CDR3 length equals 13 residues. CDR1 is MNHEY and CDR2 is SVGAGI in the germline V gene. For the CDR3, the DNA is TGTGCCAGCAGACCGACAGGGGGTCAGCCCCAGCATTTT. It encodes CASRPTGGQPQHF.

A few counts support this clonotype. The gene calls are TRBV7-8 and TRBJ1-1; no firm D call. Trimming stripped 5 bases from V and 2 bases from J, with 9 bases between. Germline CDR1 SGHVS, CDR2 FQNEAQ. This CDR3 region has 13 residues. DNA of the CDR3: TGTGCCAGCAGCAACGGACGTAACACTGAAGCTTTCTTT. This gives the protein CASSNGRNTEAFF.

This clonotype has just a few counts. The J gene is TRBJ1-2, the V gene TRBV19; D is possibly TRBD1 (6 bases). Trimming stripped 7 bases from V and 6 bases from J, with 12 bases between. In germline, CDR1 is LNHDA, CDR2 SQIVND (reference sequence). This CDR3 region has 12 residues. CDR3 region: CASTGQRNGYTF. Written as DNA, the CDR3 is TGTGCCAGTACCGGACAGAGGAATGGCTACACCTTC.

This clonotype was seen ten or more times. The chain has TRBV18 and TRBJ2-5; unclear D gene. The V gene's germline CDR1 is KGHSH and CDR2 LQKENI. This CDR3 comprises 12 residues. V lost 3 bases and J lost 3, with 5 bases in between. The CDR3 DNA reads TGTGCCAGCTCACCCTCTAAAGAGACCCAGTACTTC. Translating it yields CASSPSKETQYF.

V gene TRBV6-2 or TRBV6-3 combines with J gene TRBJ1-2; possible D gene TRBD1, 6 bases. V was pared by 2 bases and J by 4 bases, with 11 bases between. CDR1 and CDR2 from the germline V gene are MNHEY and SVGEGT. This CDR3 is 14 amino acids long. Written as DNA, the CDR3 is TGTGCCAGCAGTTACGGAGGACAGCTCTATGGCTACACCTTC. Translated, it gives CASSYGGQLYGYTF.

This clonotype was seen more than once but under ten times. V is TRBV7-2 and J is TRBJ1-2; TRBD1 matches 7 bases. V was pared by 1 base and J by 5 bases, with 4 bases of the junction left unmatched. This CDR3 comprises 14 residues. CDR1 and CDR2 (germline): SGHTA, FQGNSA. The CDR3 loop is CASSLEGTEYGYTF. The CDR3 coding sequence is TGTGCCAGCAGCTTAGAGGGGACAGAATATGGCTACACCTTC.

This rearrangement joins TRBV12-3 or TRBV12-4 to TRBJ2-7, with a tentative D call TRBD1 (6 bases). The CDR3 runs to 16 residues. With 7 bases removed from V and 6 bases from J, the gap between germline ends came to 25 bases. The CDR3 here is CASTQRDTPRSSEQYF. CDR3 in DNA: TGTGCCAGCACCCAACGGGACACTCCTAGAAGTTCCGAGCAGTACTTC.

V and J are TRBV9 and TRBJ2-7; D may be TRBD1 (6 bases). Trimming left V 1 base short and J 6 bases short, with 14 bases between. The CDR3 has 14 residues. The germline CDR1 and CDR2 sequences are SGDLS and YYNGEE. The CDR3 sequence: CASSVQDGTSEQYF. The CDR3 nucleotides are TGTGCCAGCAGCGTACAAGATGGGACAAGCGAGCAGTACTTC.

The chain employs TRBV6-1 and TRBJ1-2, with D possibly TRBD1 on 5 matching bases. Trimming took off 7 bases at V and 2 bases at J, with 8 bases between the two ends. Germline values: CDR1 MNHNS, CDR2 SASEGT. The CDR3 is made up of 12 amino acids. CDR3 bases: TGTGCCAGCAAACGACAGAACTATGGCTACACCTTC. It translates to CASKRQNYGYTF.

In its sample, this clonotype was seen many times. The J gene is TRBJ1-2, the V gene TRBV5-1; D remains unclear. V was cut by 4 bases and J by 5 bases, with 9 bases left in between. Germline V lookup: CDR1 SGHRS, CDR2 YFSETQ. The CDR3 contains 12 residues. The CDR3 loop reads CASSVGVYGYTF. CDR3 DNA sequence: TGCGCCAGCAGCGTCGGAGTTTATGGCTACACCTTC. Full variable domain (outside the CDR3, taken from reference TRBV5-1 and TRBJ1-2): KAGVTQTPRYLIKTRGQQVTLSCSPISGHRSVSWYQQTPGQGLQFLFEYFSETQRNKGNFPGRFSGRQFSNSRSEMNVSTLELGDSALYLCASSVGVYGYTFGSGTRLTVV.

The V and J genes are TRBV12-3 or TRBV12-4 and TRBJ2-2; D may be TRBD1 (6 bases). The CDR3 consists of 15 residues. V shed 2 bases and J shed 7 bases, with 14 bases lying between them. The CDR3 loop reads CASSLQAGVGGELFF. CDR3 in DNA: TGTGCCAGCAGTTTACAGGCAGGGGTGGGCGGGGAGCTGTTTTTT.

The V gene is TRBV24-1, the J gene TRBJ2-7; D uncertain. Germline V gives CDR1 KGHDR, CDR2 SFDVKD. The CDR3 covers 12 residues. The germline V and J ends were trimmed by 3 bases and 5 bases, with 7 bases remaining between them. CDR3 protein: CATSDGTHEQYF. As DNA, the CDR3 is TGTGCCACCAGTGATGGAACCCACGAGCAGTACTTC.

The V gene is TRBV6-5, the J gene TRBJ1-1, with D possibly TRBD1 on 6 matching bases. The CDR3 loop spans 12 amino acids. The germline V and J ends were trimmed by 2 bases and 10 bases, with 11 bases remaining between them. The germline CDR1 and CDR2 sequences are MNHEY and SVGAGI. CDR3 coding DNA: TGTGCCAGCAGTTACCTACAGGGTGGAGCTTTCTTT. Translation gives CASSYLQGGAFF.